These 14 T cell receptor beta chains originate from one sample sequenced in a study of cytomegalovirus exposure and HLA in healthy donors. 60 Vbeta and 13 Jbeta primers were used in PCR. Assay: immunoSEQ multiplex PCR; the TCRdb copy retains only in-frame clones and omits some. The profile shows 150,000 to 200,000 clones, 84% of them singletons. Material: PBMCs. The receptors were gathered from a man aged 25 to 45 in good health and CMV-seronegative.

The V gene is TRBV28, the J gene TRBJ2-7, with D perhaps TRBD1 (7 bases). Trimming left V 6 bases short and J 7 bases short, with 22 bases between. Germline V gene data show CDR1 as MDHEN and CDR2 as SYDVKM. This CDR3 has 15 residues. The CDR3 region is CASRATGTRLGEQYF. The CDR3 nucleotides read TGTGCCAGCAGGGCGACAGGGACTCGACTGGGGGAGCAGTACTTC.

This clone was seen a single time. The V gene is TRBV7-8, the J gene TRBJ2-1; TRBD1 matches 7 bases. Germline trimming cut 6 bases from V and 4 bases from J; bases unmatched to any gene: 18. This CDR3 has 18 amino acids. From germline, CDR1 is SGHVS and CDR2 FQNEAQ. The CDR3 region has the DNA TGTGCCAGCAGTTCCGACAGGGTTGAAGGGTTATGGTACAATGAGCAGTTCTTC. This gives the protein CASSSDRVEGLWYNEQFF. Full variable domain (rest looked up from reference TRBV7-8 and TRBJ2-1): GAGVSQSPRYKVAKRGQDVALRCDPISGHVSLFWYQQALGQGPEFLTYFQNEAQLDKSGLPSDRFFAERPEGSVSTLKIQRTQQEDSAVYLCASSSDRVEGLWYNEQFFGPGTRLTVL.

This chain links TRBV25-1 with TRBJ2-3; D call uncertain. The length of the CDR3 is 16 residues. Trimming removed 10 bases at V and 2 bases at J, with 22 bases between. Germline CDR1 is MGHDK and CDR2 is SYGVNS. CDR3 DNA sequence: TGTGCCAACTTGGTTGAACAGTCTCAATACACAGATACGCAGTATTTT. This sequence encodes CANLVEQSQYTDTQYF.

The chain uses TRBV7-9 and TRBJ2-5; 8 nucleotides line up with TRBD2. Germline-derived CDR1 and CDR2 are SEHNR and FQNEAQ (reference sequence). V lost 2 bases, J lost 3 bases, and 11 bases stayed unmatched. The CDR3 sequence is 17 residues long. The CDR3 spells CASSLLSGRGDEETQYF. As DNA, the CDR3 is TGTGCCAGCAGCTTACTTTCCGGGCGGGGGGATGAAGAGACCCAGTACTTC.

This clone appeared once. The V call is TRBV28, the J call TRBJ1-4, with 9 bases matching TRBD1. CDR1 and CDR2 (germline): MDHEN, SYDVKM. This CDR3 comprises 17 residues. The V and J ends lost 6 bases and 4 bases, in that order; junction bases with no gene match: 12. CDR3 sequence: CASSPSPGQGFNEKLFF. In DNA, the CDR3 is TGTGCCAGCAGCCCGAGTCCGGGACAGGGTTTTAATGAAAAACTGTTTTTT.

The chain links TRBV5-6 to TRBJ1-1; maybe TRBD1 (5 bases). Germline assignment: CDR1 SGHDT and CDR2 YYEEEE. The CDR3 consists of 14 residues. V lost 0 bases and J 1 base, leaving 7 bases between the germline ends. The CDR3, as DNA: TGTGCCAGCAGCTTGGGACAGTGGAACACTGAAGCTTTCTTT. This encodes CASSLGQWNTEAFF.

The rearrangement uses TRBV5-4 and TRBJ1-4, with D maybe TRBD1 (6 bases). Germline-derived CDR1 and CDR2 are SGHNT and YYREEE (reference sequence). The CDR3 contains 15 residues. V lost 4 bases to trimming and J lost 5 bases, with 15 bases between them. This chain's CDR3 is CASSPGGALNEKLFF. The CDR3 DNA sequence: TGTGCCAGCAGCCCGGGGGGGGCCCTAAATGAAAAACTGTTTTTT.

V usage is TRBV5-8 and J usage is TRBJ1-3, with D perhaps matching TRBD1 (6 bases). The germline gives CDR1 SGHTS, CDR2 YDEGEE. V was pared by 4 bases and J by 2 bases, with 13 bases between. This CDR3 has 15 residues. The CDR3 coding sequence is TGTGCCAGCAGCCGGACAGAAACTCCTGGAAACACCATATATTTT. Its translation: CASSRTETPGNTIYF.

The chain combines TRBV7-8 with TRBJ2-3; 7 bases align to TRBD2. Germline V lookup: CDR1 SGHVS, CDR2 FQNEAQ. There are 13 residues in the CDR3. The V gene end was trimmed by 1 base and the J gene end by 8 bases; junction bases not matched to a gene: 3. CDR3: CASSLGAGATQYF. The CDR3 nucleotides read TGTGCCAGCAGCTTAGGGGCGGGAGCTACGCAGTATTTT.

This clone was recorded only once. This rearrangement joins TRBV27 to TRBJ2-7, with 9 bases matching TRBD1. CDR1 is MNHEY, CDR2 SMNVEV, per germline (reference sequence). Unmatched junction bases numbered 6, after V lost 7 bases and J lost 2 bases. The CDR3 has 14 residues. CDR3 sequence reads: CASTAGQGPYEQYF. As DNA, the CDR3 is TGTGCCAGCACCGCGGGACAGGGTCCCTACGAGCAGTACTTC.

This sequence joins TRBV18 and TRBJ1-4; a weak D match, TRBD1 (5 bases). Germline V lookup: CDR1 KGHSH, CDR2 LQKENI. Trimming removed 2 bases from V and 4 bases from J, with 11 bases in between. The CDR3 is 15 amino acids. CDR3 loop: CASSPGAAFNEKLFF. DNA for the CDR3: TGTGCCAGCTCACCAGGGGCAGCCTTTAATGAAAAACTGTTTTTT.

J is TRBJ1-1 and V is TRBV5-5; tentative D call: TRBD1 (6 bases). The germline V and J ends were trimmed by 0 bases and 6 bases, with 12 bases remaining between them. From germline, CDR1 is SGHKS and CDR2 YYEKEE (reference sequence). The CDR3 extends over 14 amino acids. The CDR3 DNA reads as TGTGCCAGCAGCTTGGCTGGACAGCCCGCTGAAGCTTTCTTT. This codes for CASSLAGQPAEAFF. Together with reference TRBV5-5 and TRBJ1-1, the CDR3 gives the full variable domain: DAGVTQSPTHLIKTRGQQVTLRCSPISGHKSVSWYQQVLGQGPQFIFQYYEKEERGRGNFPDRFSARQFPNYSSELNVNALLLGDSALYLCASSLAGQPAEAFFGQGTRLTVV.

The V call is TRBV5-6, the J call TRBJ2-3; D possibly corresponds to TRBD2 (6 bases). The CDR3 loop spans 14 amino acids. Trimming removed 0 bases at V and 4 bases at J, with 9 bases between. From germline, CDR1 is SGHDT and CDR2 YYEEEE. CDR3 DNA sequence: TGTGCCAGCAGCTTGGGACTAGAGGCAGATACGCAGTATTTT. Residues: CASSLGLEADTQYF.

This rearrangement joins TRBV7-2 to TRBJ2-7, with D perhaps TRBD1 (5 bases). The CDR3 is 14 amino acids. Germline V gives CDR1 SGHTA, CDR2 FQGNSA. The V gene lost 1 base and the J gene lost 5 bases, with 12 bases spanning the gap. CDR3 nucleotide sequence: TGTGCCAGCAGCTTAGTTTCAGGGTTTAACGAGCAGTACTTC. It yields the protein CASSLVSGFNEQYF.